In its sample, the clone carrying this T cell receptor (beta chain) was seen a few times. Its antigen is as yet unknown. The analysis combined second doses at about 4 or about 12 weeks. There are 15 residues in the CDR3. Germline loops: CDR1 KGHDR, CDR2 SFDVKD. V was shortened by 3 bases and J by 3 bases, with 12 bases between the two germline ends. The data are from a study of T cell responses to AZD1222 COVID-19 vaccine. General observations from the study: Reports say nearly half of spike-specific TCRs go after unmutated variant regions. Only a handful of individuals given AZD1222 were seropositive at baseline. Donors skewed white British and female; clonal diversity was possibly underestimated.

The method was immunoSEQ multiplex PCR; TCRdb's version includes in-frame clones alone and lacks a portion of them. The profile covers 110,000 or so clones, with over 75% appearing a single time and less than 4.5% taken by the ten largest. The specimen was peripheral blood, collected 28 days after the second AZD1222 dose. The chain recombines TRBV24-1 with TRBJ2-3; D is unclear. The receptor was derived from an adult who received the AZD1222 COVID-19 vaccine. The CDR3 bases are TGTGCCACCAGTGATCCGTCCCCCGGTACAGATACGCAGTATTTT. Translated, it gives CATSDPSPGTDTQYF.